One sample yielded the 19 T cell receptor beta chains listed below, sequenced in a study of T cells in women clearing cervical HPV infection. The method was immunoSEQ multiplex PCR; TCRdb's version includes in-frame clones alone and lacks a portion of them. This table holds about 39,000 clones. Sequenced: blood buffy coat. These receptors all stem from a woman between 18 and 75 years old with a cervical HPV16 infection that either progressed to CIN3+ or cleared (not recorded which).

As concerns this clone: The read halts 3 residues ahead of the CDR3 end, with the missing end drawn from the germline J gene. The V gene is TRBV7-7, the J gene TRBJ2-5, with D perhaps TRBD1 (6 bases). In germline, CDR1 is SSHAT, CDR2 FNYEAQ (reference sequence). V gave up 5 bases and J gave up 3 bases, with 16 bases separating them. This CDR3 spans 15 amino acids. The covered CDR3 bases are TGTGCCAGCAGCCCAACAGGGATGGAGAAAGAGACC. Its protein product is CASSPTGMEKET. The whole CDR3 protein reads CASSPTGMEKETQYF.

With regard to this clone: The CDR3 end is not reached by the read, which stops 3 residues before it; the germline J gene fills it in. The sample has other DNA sequences that encode this CDR3 too. This sequence joins TRBV5-1 and TRBJ1-1, with 7 bases identical to TRBD1. There are 16 residues in the CDR3. V lost 0 bases to trimming and J lost 0 bases; unmatched junction nucleotides: 5. CDR1 SGHRS and CDR2 YFSETQ come from the germline V gene. CDR3 protein: CASSLGQGGMNTEAFF. Incomplete CDR3 DNA: TGCGCCAGCAGCTTGGGGCAGGGGGGCATGAACACTGAA.

Notes on this clone: With the read ending 3 residues before the CDR3 end, the germline J gene is used to fill in that end. The V call is TRBV29-1, the J call TRBJ1-2; D gene uncertain. The CDR3 is made up of 12 amino acids. V gave up 0 bases and J gave up 7 bases, with 9 bases separating them. CDR1 SQVTM and CDR2 ANQGSEA come from the germline V gene. CDR3 loop: CSVEDAGFGYTF. CDR3 DNA, as far as it was read: TGCAGCGTTGAAGATGCCGGGTTTGGC.

A word on this clone: The read comes to an end 3 residues before the CDR3 does, leaving the germline J gene to fill in the end. The genes are TRBV2 and TRBJ1-1; 7 positions match TRBD1. This CDR3 has 13 residues. The germline V gene has CDR1 SNHLY and CDR2 FYNNEI. The trim removed 6 bases at V and 4 bases at J, leaving 5 bases unmatched. The part of the CDR3 DNA that was read is TGTGCCAGCAGGCCAGGGGGATCCACTGAA. Its protein is CASRPGGSTE. The whole CDR3 is CASRPGGSTEAFF.

Of note for this clone: The CDR3 end lies 3 residues beyond the end of the read and is filled in from the germline J gene. The chain uses TRBV7-3 and TRBJ2-3, with 12 bases lining up with TRBD1. The CDR3 is 16 amino acids. CDR1 and CDR2 from the germline V gene are SGHTA and FQGTGA. V was pared by 5 bases and J by 4 bases, with 7 bases of the junction left unmatched. CDR3 DNA (partial): TGTGCCAGCAGCCCCTCGGGGACAGGGGGCTCAGATACG. It encodes CASSPSGTGGSDT. The whole CDR3 sequence is CASSPSGTGGSDTQYF. The variable domain in full, completed from reference TRBV7-3 and TRBJ2-3, reads GAGVSQTPSNKVTEKGKYVELRCDPISGHTALYWYRQSLGQGPEFLIYFQGTGAADDSGLPNDRFFAVRPEGSVSTLKIQRTERGDSAVYLCASSPSGTGGSDTQYFGPGTRLTVL.

Partial CDR3 DNA: TGTGCCAGCAGCCAAGATTCTAGTAGCGCCCGAGGTTACGAG. This gives the protein CASSQDSSSARGYE. The entire CDR3 sequence reads CASSQDSSSARGYEQYF. J is TRBJ2-7 and V is TRBV14, with D tentatively TRBD2 (5 bases). The CDR3 is cut off 3 residues early in the read; its end comes from the germline J gene. Trimming shortened V by 0 bases and J by 4 bases, and 19 bases separated the two germline ends. Germline CDR1 and CDR2: SGHDN and FVKESK. There are 17 residues in the CDR3.

CDR3 sequence reads: CASSLGPYTQYF. The CDR3 DNA, read in part, is TGTGCCAGCAGCTTAGGTCCCTATACG. This chain joins TRBV7-8 and TRBJ2-3; the D is unclear. The read comes to an end 3 residues before the CDR3 does, leaving the germline J gene to fill in the end. CDR3 length: 12 residues. Germline lookup yields CDR1 SGHVS and CDR2 FQNEAQ. Deletions cut 1 base from V and 7 bases from J, with 6 bases between.

Comments on this clone: Sequencing ends 3 residues short of the CDR3 end; the germline J gene provides the rest. The chain is built from TRBV20-1 and TRBJ1-1; 7 bases match TRBD1. CDR3 size: 16 residues. J gave up 3 bases and V 1 base, and 11 bases lay outside the gene matches. Germline loops: CDR1 DFQATT, CDR2 SNEGSKA (reference sequence). The sequenced CDR3 bases are TGCAGTGCTAGAGCGGGAGGGGGCGCATCGGACACTGAA. Protein: CSARAGGGASDTE. The whole CDR3 protein is CSARAGGGASDTEAFF.

With regard to this clone: The CDR3 end lies 3 residues beyond the end of the read and is filled in from the germline J gene. This chain links TRBV6-4 with TRBJ1-1, with 10 bases that match TRBD1. This CDR3 has 17 residues. J gave up 5 bases and V 2 bases, and 11 bases lay outside the gene matches. Germline assignment: CDR1 MRHNA and CDR2 SNTAGT. The CDR3 here is CASSDRQGARRVTEAFF. The CDR3 DNA, read in part, is TGTGCCAGCAGTGACCGACAGGGGGCCAGGCGGGTTACTGAA.

To note about this clone: Read coverage stops 3 residues before the CDR3 terminus; the germline J gene supplies the remainder. This chain uses TRBV10-3 with TRBJ1-4; 7 bases align to TRBD1. CDR3 length: 13 amino acids. Germline assignment: CDR1 ENHRY and CDR2 SYGVKD. J lost 2 bases, V lost 9 bases, and 3 bases had no gene match. CDR3 bases read: TGTGCCATTCAACAGGGGACTAATGAAAAA. It specifies CAIQQGTNEK. The whole CDR3 reads CAIQQGTNEKLFF.

CDR3 sequence: CASSLGGAADGYTF. The CDR3 DNA, read in part, is TGTGCCAGCAGCTTAGGAGGGGCGGCGGATGGC. The rearrangement links TRBV7-9 to TRBJ1-2; TRBD1 is a possible D gene (5 bases). From the germline J gene comes the end of the CDR3, since the read stops 3 residues before it. CDR3 size: 14 residues. Germline CDR1 SEHNR, CDR2 FQNEAQ (reference sequence). The germline V and J ends were trimmed by 1 base and 6 bases, with 12 bases remaining between them. Using reference TRBV7-9 and TRBJ1-2 for the parts outside the CDR3, the full variable domain is DTGVSQNPRHKITKRGQNVTFRCDPISEHNRLYWYRQTLGQGPEFLTYFQNEAQLEKSRLLSDRFSAERPKGSFSTLEIQRTEQGDSAMYLCASSLGGAADGYTFGSGTRLTVV.

A word on this clone: From the germline J gene comes the end of the CDR3, since the read stops 3 residues before it. The chain recombines TRBV29-1 with TRBJ1-1; no reliable D call. The CDR3 covers 12 residues. V lost 7 bases, J lost 7 bases, and 16 bases lay in between. CDR1 SQVTM and CDR2 ANQGSEA come from the germline V gene. The chain's CDR3 is CSAKRELHEAFF. The sequenced CDR3 bases are TGCAGCGCCAAGCGAGAACTTCATGAA.

Details on this clone: The CDR3 is cut off 3 residues early in the read; its end comes from the germline J gene. The gene calls are TRBV10-3 and TRBJ2-5, with 9 bases matching TRBD2. The germline CDR1 and CDR2 sequences are ENHRY and SYGVKD. This CDR3 comprises 13 residues. J was trimmed by 5 bases and V by 7 bases; bases with no gene match: 5. The CDR3 loop reads CAIKSGGLETQYF. The covered CDR3 bases are TGTGCCATCAAAAGCGGGGGGTTGGAGACC.

About this clone itself: The CDR3 end falls 3 residues outside the read, so it is completed with the germline J gene. This chain uses TRBV27 with TRBJ2-6, with TRBD1 as a possible D gene (6 bases). The CDR3 length is 18 residues. CDR1 is MNHEY and CDR2 is SMNVEV in the germline V gene (reference sequence). V lost 7 bases and J 0 bases, leaving 19 bases between the germline ends. The DNA read from the CDR3 is TGTGCCAGCATCAAGACAGGAACGACTTTCTCTGGGGCCAACGTC. Amino acids: CASIKTGTTFSGANV. The whole CDR3 region reads CASIKTGTTFSGANVLTF.

In regard to this clone: The read halts 3 residues ahead of the CDR3 end, with the missing end drawn from the germline J gene. The J gene is TRBJ1-4, the V gene TRBV6-1, with no clear D. Per the germline V gene, CDR1 is MNHNS and CDR2 is SASEGT. Trimming shortened V by 1 base and J by 8 bases, and 5 bases separated the two germline ends. The CDR3 has 12 residues. The CDR3 protein is CASSEVREKLFF. The sequenced part of the CDR3 DNA is TGTGCCAGCAGTGAAGTACGGGAAAAA.

Partial CDR3 DNA: TGTGCCAGTAGCCAATATCGGGTGGAGACC. Its protein product is CASSQYRVET. Given in full, the CDR3 is CASSQYRVETQYF. The chain carries TRBV19 and TRBJ2-5; D remains unclear. Read coverage stops 3 residues before the CDR3 terminus; the germline J gene supplies the remainder. Trimming took off 6 bases at V and 5 bases at J, with 13 bases between the two ends. Germline CDR1 and CDR2: LNHDA and SQIVND (reference sequence). The CDR3 runs 13 residues.

Concerning this clone itself: Coverage ceases 3 residues before the CDR3 finishes, and the germline J gene fills in the end. This chain joins TRBV6-1 and TRBJ1-2; 8 bases map to TRBD1. V shed 3 bases, J shed 4 bases, and the junction held 7 bases outside the gene matches. The CDR3 sequence is 15 residues long. Germline assignment: CDR1 MNHNS and CDR2 SASEGT. CDR3 loop: CASSDRQGPAYGYTF. Partial CDR3 DNA: TGTGCCAGCAGTGACAGACAGGGGCCGGCCTATGGC.

About this clone: The missing CDR3 end, 3 residues past where the read stops, is filled in from the germline J gene. The V gene is TRBV7-9, the J gene TRBJ2-7, with TRBD1 matching 8 bases. Unmatched junction bases numbered 4, after V lost 1 base and J lost 5 bases. CDR3 length: 14 amino acids. CDR1 and CDR2 (germline): SEHNR, FQNEAQ (reference sequence). Here the CDR3 reads CASSLGTGYDEQYF. The sequenced part of the CDR3 DNA is TGTGCCAGCAGCTTAGGGACAGGGTACGACGAG.

On this clone: The DNA ends 3 residues before the CDR3 does, and the rest of the CDR3 is filled in from the germline J gene. The chain links TRBV20-1 to TRBJ2-7, with TRBD2 matching over 9 bases. V lost 2 bases and J lost 5; bases outside the gene matches: 16. CDR3 size: 17 residues. The germline V gene has CDR1 DFQATT and CDR2 SNEGSKA (reference sequence). CDR3 protein: CSARSPEAGGRGNEQYF. The CDR3 bases that were read are TGCAGTGCTAGATCCCCCGAAGCGGGGGGCCGGGGGAACGAG.